The present entry profiles one T cell receptor beta chain with its context. The sample comes from a study of blood T cell repertoires in COVID-19. Original data processing: Amplifying reference gene primers gave estimates of nucleated cell counts. This table comes from immunoSEQ multiplex PCR, and its TCRdb copy is limited to in-frame clones, with some not included. V, J and clone size derive from that table, while D and trimming were established from the DNA sequence. Found here are roughly 220,000 clones, about 88% of them singletons; the top ten hold about 2.6%. The CDR3 totals 14 residues. The germline gives CDR1 SGHRS, CDR2 YFSETQ. V lost 8 bases and J lost 2; bases outside the gene matches: 6.

Input material: PBMCs or T cells enriched from blood (not recorded which). The rearrangement links TRBV5-1 to TRBJ1-2, with 10 bases matching TRBD1. This clonotype was sampled from a woman in her 30s who had recovered from COVID-19. DNA of the CDR3: TGCGCCAGTCTACCGGGACAGGGGAACTATGGCTACACCTTC. Translating gives CASLPGQGNYGYTF.